This T cell receptor beta chain was identified during a study of blood T cell repertoires in COVID-19. Whole-study context: In each case, the material was cDNA or gDNA derived from T cells, B-cell-depleted T cells, or PBMCs.

Profiling relied on immunoSEQ multiplex PCR, and the TCRdb table lists in-frame clones only, not all of them. The sample shows 200,000 to 300,000 clones, about 82% of them seen only once. This clone was seen a handful of times. Trimming removed 8 bases from V and 6 bases from J; junction bases left unmatched: 13. This CDR3 has 16 residues. Germline CDR1 is MRHNA and CDR2 is SNTAGT. The sequence derives from a woman between 45 and 65 years old who had recovered from COVID-19. The source material was PBMCs or T cells enriched from blood (not recorded which). The chain is built from TRBV6-4 and TRBJ2-1, with TRBD2 matching over 10 bases. In DNA, the CDR3 is TGTGCCAGCTCTGCCCTAGCGGGGGCCCCGGGCAATGAGCAGTTCTTC. Translated: CASSALAGAPGNEQFF.